This TCR beta chain was captured in a study of CD8 T cells in Susac syndrome (dated by TCRdb to about 2019). About the full investigation: Repertoire sequencing was used to test whether CD8+ T cell activation and differentiation in Susac syndrome was antigen driven.

The germline V end is reduced by 4 bases and the J end by 4 bases; junction bases left unmatched: 5. CDR1 is given as SGHRS and CDR2 as YFSETQ, both from the germline V gene. CDR3 length: 15 amino acids, cysteine to phenylalanine. Only the CDR3 region is kept as DNA, spanning 45 bases read in frame from base 1. Peripheral blood CD8+ and CD4+ T cells from healthy donors, Susac syndrome patients and multiple sclerosis patients were profiled using high-throughput TCR beta sequencing. Healthy donors were included as age- and sex-matched controls. Bulk CD8+ and CD4+ T cells were purified by magnetic negative isolation, while CD8+ TEMRA cells were enriched using FACS. Blood was collected in EDTA tubes and processed within 24 hours, with PBMCs isolated through density gradient centrifugation. PBMCs intended for TCR sequencing were cryopreserved in liquid nitrogen and were subsequently thawed in a 37 degrees C water bath. The sorted or isolated CD4+, CD8+ and CD8+ TEMRA cells reached a purity of at least 90%.

RNA was extracted using the RNeasy kit, and about 0.45 to 1 ug of the RNA was reverse transcribed with random hexamers. The immunoSEQ multiplex PCR assay, which covers 54 Vbeta and 13 Jbeta segments, was used to amplify TCR beta CDR3 regions. PCR amplification bias was corrected using a synthetic template baseline for primer optimization and computational correction. Per the original workflow: Reads were annotated to V, D and J genes per IMGT and analyzed with immunoSEQ Analyzer, keeping only productive sequences. Clonality was calculated as one minus the Shannon entropy normalized by log2 of the number of productive unique sequences. Public and private clones were assessed among the 100 most prevalent clones of each patient and control. Clones were defined as Susac-specific if absent from the healthy and MS cohorts, from approximately 1,100 published viral clones and from other ImmuneACCESS disease sequences. In TCRdb, the public reads were trimmed at Q25 with fastp and aligned with MiXCR, with productive beta chains retained. Each entry merges the rows of one CDR3 protein and shows their most common DNA and genes. The V and J calls and clone size come from TCRdb's table, not from the authors' own analysis. In all, the sample holds 150,000 or so distinct CDR3 sequences, and about 91% of those were seen once. Roughly 0.08% of the sample goes to the ten largest clones.

The full study reports these points: The TCR sequencing and HLA analysis was acknowledged to have included a relatively small number of individuals.

This clonotype showed up just a few times. No antigen is known for it. Base qualities are missing; no much larger clone stands one base away. Rearrangement joined TRBV5-1 to TRBJ2-5; 12 of the junction bases match TRBD2. The sample was CD4+ T cells from PBMCs. The source is a human donor in good health. The nucleotide sequence is TGCGCCAGCAGCGGTGGACTAGCGGGGTTAGAGACCCAGTACTTC. This encodes CASSGGLAGLETQYF.